This is a list of T cell receptor beta chains from one sample in a study of blood T cell repertoires in COVID-19. Method: immunoSEQ multiplex PCR; TCRdb's copy keeps in-frame clones and lacks some. The sample lists over 150,000 clones; about four fifths were seen once. The source material was PBMCs or T cells enriched from blood (not recorded which). The receptors derive from a man aged 35 to 55 who had recovered from COVID-19. Each CDR3 is given with its conserved first and last residue. A D gene is named only where the DNA matches it firmly. The size of a clone is reported for some rows only, either as once, few or many, or as a class for expanded clones.

v_gene	d_gene	abundance	j_gene	CDR3nt	CDR3aa
TRBV11-2	-	-	TRBJ2-7	TGTGCCAGCAGGCCTCCGGGACACAACTCCTACGAGCAGTACTTC	CASRPPGHNSYEQYF
TRBV27	-	-	TRBJ1-2	TGTGCCAGCAGTTTTTTCCAGGGGCCCATGGGCGGCTACACCTTC	CASSFFQGPMGGYTF
TRBV5-5	-	-	TRBJ1-5	TGTGCCAGCAGCGCGAGAGGGGGGGTCCAGCCCCAGCATTTT	CASSARGGVQPQHF
TRBV7-9	TRBD2	-	TRBJ2-3	TGTGCCAGCAGCCTATTTAGCGGGAGGGCCGGAGATACGCAGTATTTT	CASSLFSGRAGDTQYF
TRBV6-5	TRBD1	-	TRBJ1-2	TGTGCCAGCAGTTCGGCAGGGGGTAACTTTAACTATGGCTACACCTTC	CASSSAGGNFNYGYTF
TRBV4-1	TRBD1	few	TRBJ1-3	TGCGCCAGCAGCCAACATGCGGAGGGGGCCTCTGGAAACACCATATATTTT	CASSQHAEGASGNTIYF
TRBV14	TRBD2	-	TRBJ2-1	TGTGCCAGCAGCCGACTAGCGGGAACAACATACAATGAGCAGTTCTTC	CASSRLAGTTYNEQFF
TRBV14	-	-	TRBJ1-2	TGTGCCAGCAGCCAAGTAGGGGCCGGCGGCTACACCTTC	CASSQVGAGGYTF
TRBV4-3	-	once	TRBJ2-3	TGCGCCAGCAGCCTCGCGGTTGAGCCCACAGATACGCAGTATTTT	CASSLAVEPTDTQYF
TRBV11-2	-	-	TRBJ1-1	TGTGCCAGCAGCTTAGGCTTGCAGGTTACTGAAGCTTTCTTT	CASSLGLQVTEAFF
TRBV28	-	-	TRBJ2-3	TGTGCCAGCAGTTTTCTCCTAGCCCTTGAAATGACAGATACGCAGTATTTT	CASSFLLALEMTDTQYF
TRBV19	TRBD1	-	TRBJ1-1	TGTGCCAGTAGGACAGGGGGCGCGAGGGCTTTCTTT	CASRTGGARAFF
TRBV5-1	-	once	TRBJ1-3	TGCGCCAGCAGCGACCGAGGGATCCCTGGAAACACCATATATTTT	CASSDRGIPGNTIYF
TRBV5-1	-	-	TRBJ1-1	TGCGCCAGCAGCTTGACAGGGAGGAACACTGAAGCTTTCTTT	CASSLTGRNTEAFF
TRBV9	-	-	TRBJ1-6	TGTGCCAGCAGCGGGTTACAATCTAGCAATTCACCCCTCCACTTT	CASSGLQSSNSPLHF
TRBV6-5	-	-	TRBJ1-1	TGTGCCAGCAGTTCCCCCCGGTATACTTTCTTT	CASSSPRYTFF
TRBV6-5	-	-	TRBJ1-2	TGTGCCAGCAGTTACTCTGATACATATGGCTACACCTTC	CASSYSDTYGYTF
TRBV5-1	TRBD1	-	TRBJ1-1	TGCGCCAGCAGCCCGGGGCCAGGGGGTGTACTATTGAACACTGAAGCTTTCTTT	CASSPGPGGVLLNTEAFF
TRBV28	-	-	TRBJ1-1	TGTGCCAGCAGTCCGGGGGGGTGGACTGAAGCTTTCTTT	CASSPGGWTEAFF
TRBV5-6	-	-	TRBJ2-1	TGTGCCAGCAGCTTACCTAGGAGTCGTGAGCAGTTCTTC	CASSLPRSREQFF
TRBV12-3/TRBV12-4	-	-	TRBJ1-1	TGTGCCAGCACTCGGACATCGAACACTGAAGCTTTCTTT	CASTRTSNTEAFF
TRBV11-2	-	-	TRBJ2-5	TGTGCCAGCAGCTTCCGGGACTCCAAGGAGGAGACCCAGTACTTC	CASSFRDSKEETQYF
TRBV3-1/TRBV3-2	TRBD1	-	TRBJ2-3	TGTGCCAGCAGCCTTCAACGGACAGGGGTGGGTACGCAGTATTTT	CASSLQRTGVGTQYF
TRBV18	TRBD1	-	TRBJ2-3	TGTGCCAGCTCACTTAACAGGGGGCGCACAGATACGCAGTATTTT	CASSLNRGRTDTQYF
TRBV4-1	TRBD1	-	TRBJ1-5	TGCGCCAGCAGCCAAGGACAGGGATCAGGCAATCAGCCCCAGCATTTT	CASSQGQGSGNQPQHF
TRBV4-1	-	-	TRBJ2-5	TGCGCCAGCAGCCCCGGGGTATGGGAGACCCAGTACTTC	CASSPGVWETQYF
TRBV27	TRBD1	-	TRBJ1-2	TGTGCCAGCAGTTTCACCGGGACAGCAGGAGGCTACACCTTC	CASSFTGTAGGYTF
TRBV28	TRBD1	-	TRBJ1-2	TGTGCCAGCAGTACCGGGTCGGCAGGGGGCTATGGCTACACCTTC	CASSTGSAGGYGYTF
TRBV9	TRBD2	-	TRBJ2-1	TGTGCCAGCAGCGTCTGGGGCGGGAGAAACTCCTACAATGAGCAGTTCTTC	CASSVWGGRNSYNEQFF
TRBV29-1	TRBD2	-	TRBJ2-5	TGCAGCGTCGAACTAGCGGGAGGCGCGGGGGAGACCCAGTACTTC	CSVELAGGAGETQYF
TRBV19	-	once	TRBJ2-1	TGTGCCAGTAGTATAGATCTGGCAGGATCCTACAATGAGCAGTTCTTC	CASSIDLAGSYNEQFF
TRBV7-8	TRBD1	-	TRBJ2-1	TGTGCCAGCAGCGTACTACAGGGGGCAGGCTACAATGAGCAGTTCTTC	CASSVLQGAGYNEQFF